Below are 8 T cell receptor beta chains sequenced from a single sample in a study of blood T cell repertoires in COVID-19. Here immunoSEQ multiplex PCR was the method, and the copy in TCRdb shows in-frame clones only, minus some. This repertoire shows 130,000 to 150,000 clones, approximately 86% found once; its top ten account for 1.8%. Input material: peripheral blood. These TCRs come from a man aged 70-80 years with acute or convalescent COVID-19.

This chain joins TRBV7-9 and TRBJ2-3; unclear D gene. Germline CDR1 is SEHNR and CDR2 is FQNEAQ (reference sequence). This CDR3 contains 13 residues. V dropped 5 bases and J dropped 0 bases, with 6 bases sitting between them. The CDR3 coding sequence is TGTGCCAGCAGCGGGCCTAGCACAGATACGCAGTATTTT. Amino acids: CASSGPSTDTQYF.

The rearrangement joins TRBV7-8 to TRBJ2-7; 8 nucleotides align to TRBD1. Germline-derived CDR1 and CDR2 are SGHVS and FQNEAQ. The CDR3 loop spans 15 amino acids. V was clipped by 1 base and J by 1 base; unmatched bases: 3. CDR3 in DNA: TGTGCCAGCAGCTTAGAACAGGGGGAGTCCTACGAGCAGTACTTC. Residues: CASSLEQGESYEQYF.

This clone appeared once. This rearrangement joins TRBV6-6 to TRBJ1-4, with 7 bases fitting TRBD1. V shed 5 bases, J shed 0 bases, and the junction held 3 bases outside the gene matches. The CDR3 runs 15 residues. Germline lookup yields CDR1 MNHNY and CDR2 SVGAGI (reference sequence). The CDR3 is CASSDQGATNEKLFF. In DNA, the CDR3 is TGTGCCAGCAGTGACCAGGGGGCAACTAATGAAAAACTGTTTTTT.

This clone was observed a few times. V usage is TRBV15 and J usage is TRBJ2-5, with 9 positions matching TRBD1. Germline CDR1 is LNHNV and CDR2 is YYDKDF (reference sequence). Germline trimming cut 3 bases from V and 0 bases from J; bases unmatched to any gene: 8. This CDR3 has 17 residues. CDR3 sequence: CATSSKDRGMYQETQYF. The CDR3, as DNA: TGTGCCACCAGCAGCAAGGACAGGGGAATGTACCAAGAGACCCAGTACTTC.

The chain couples TRBV4-1 to TRBJ1-1; a weak D match, TRBD1 (5 bases). V was cut by 1 base and J by 0 bases, with 12 bases left in between. Germline V gene sequence: CDR1 MGHRA, CDR2 YSYEKL. This CDR3 region has 16 residues. The CDR3 loop reads CASSQGRQWVNTEAFF. The DNA for the CDR3 is TGCGCCAGCAGCCAAGGTCGACAGTGGGTGAACACTGAAGCTTTCTTT.

This sequence joins TRBV7-9 and TRBJ1-4, with a tentative D call TRBD1 (5 bases). CDR3 length equals 14 residues. Trimming shortened V by 5 bases and J by 4 bases, and 11 bases separated the two germline ends. Looked up from germline, CDR1 is SEHNR and CDR2 is FQNEAQ (reference sequence). CDR3: CASSPGRVNEKLFF. The DNA for the CDR3 is TGTGCCAGCAGCCCAGGGAGGGTTAATGAAAAACTGTTTTTT.

V usage is TRBV27 and J usage is TRBJ2-3, with a possible D match to TRBD2 (6 bases). The V gene's germline CDR1 is MNHEY and CDR2 SMNVEV (reference sequence). With 8 bases removed from V and 1 base from J, the gap between germline ends came to 16 bases. This CDR3 has 15 residues. This chain's CDR3 is CASLLEGHGTDTQYF. DNA for the CDR3: TGTGCCAGCTTACTGGAGGGGCACGGCACAGATACGCAGTATTTT.

The CDR3 reads CASSPGVRTEAFF. As DNA, the CDR3 is TGTGCCAGCAGCCCCGGGGTACGAACTGAAGCTTTCTTT. The J gene is TRBJ1-1, the V gene TRBV6-5, with D hard to call. V gave up 6 bases and J gave up 5 bases, with 13 bases separating them. Per germline, CDR1 MNHEY and CDR2 SVGAGI. The CDR3 spans 13 residues.